This is a list of T cell receptor beta chains from one sample in a study of blood T cell repertoires in COVID-19. Clones were read by immunoSEQ multiplex PCR, and TCRdb kept only the in-frame ones, dropping some. The sample has about 190,000 clones; about three quarters are singletons. Sequencing used peripheral blood. The receptors were gathered from an elderly woman with active or convalescent COVID-19. CDR3s include the opening cysteine and the closing phenylalanine or tryptophan. D genes are given only for firm matches. Not every row has a clone size; where given, it reads once, few, many or a size class.

>NA|TRBJ2-1|NA|TRBV9
TGTGCCAGCAGCGTAGACGAGCATAATGAGCAGTTCTTC
CASSVDEHNEQFF
>TRBD1|TRBJ1-6|NA|TRBV4-3
TGCGCCAGCAGCCAAGATGGGGCAGGGGGCAGCTCCTATAATTCACCCCTCCACTTT
CASSQDGAGGSSYNSPLHF
>TRBD1|TRBJ2-3|NA|TRBV27
TGTGCCAGCAGTTACACGGGACAGGGAATAGATACGCAGTATTTT
CASSYTGQGIDTQYF
>TRBD2|TRBJ2-3|once|TRBV2
TGTGCCAGTCGGGGAGGGGCAGATACGCAGTATTTT
CASRGGADTQYF
>NA|TRBJ1-2|NA|TRBV28
TGTGCCACCGGCGGTCCCTATGGCTACACCTTC
CATGGPYGYTF
>TRBD1|TRBJ1-2|once|TRBV2
TGTGCCAGCAAGCCTACAGGGGGCAGAGAGTATGGCTACACCTTC
CASKPTGGREYGYTF
>NA|TRBJ2-7|NA|TRBV3-1/TRBV3-2
TGTGCCAGCAGCCGGGGCGGGACCAAGACCTACGAGCAGTACTTC
CASSRGGTKTYEQYF
>NA|TRBJ1-4|NA|TRBV9
TGTGCCAGCAGCGCAACTCGAACTTCAGGGGAAAAACTGTTTTTT
CASSATRTSGEKLFF
>NA|TRBJ2-7|NA|TRBV7-8
TGTGCCAGCAGCTTAGTTAGGGGTCAACTGCCCTACGAGCAGTACTTC
CASSLVRGQLPYEQYF
>NA|TRBJ2-1|NA|TRBV5-3
TGTGCCAGAAGCCTAACGACAGGGGAGGGTAGGCATGAGCAGTTCTTC
CARSLTTGEGRHEQFF
>NA|TRBJ2-7|NA|TRBV7-2
TGTGCCAGCAGCCCCGGCATAGGGGCGGCCGGGCAGTACTTC
CASSPGIGAAGQYF
>NA|TRBJ1-6|NA|TRBV14
TGTGCCAGCAGCCAAGTTTCCGGTTCACCCCTCCACTTT
CASSQVSGSPLHF
>TRBD1|TRBJ1-6|NA|TRBV5-6
TGTGCCAGCAGCTTGACAGGGGTCGCTTCACCCCTCCACTTT
CASSLTGVASPLHF
>TRBD2|TRBJ2-3|NA|TRBV6-5
TGTGCCAGCAGTACTCGAGCGGGGGGGCCACATACGCAGTATTTT
CASSTRAGGPHTQYF
>NA|TRBJ2-5|NA|TRBV7-9
TGTGCCAGCAGCTTAGATTTAAGAGGGGAGACCCAGTACTTC
CASSLDLRGETQYF
>TRBD2|TRBJ2-1|NA|TRBV24-1
TGTGCCACCAGTGATGGGGGGGTGGATTTCTTC
CATSDGGVDFF
>NA|TRBJ1-2|NA|TRBV27
TGTGCCAGCAGCTTAGACAGGACTTTCTATGGCTACACCTTC
CASSLDRTFYGYTF
>TRBD1|TRBJ2-6|few|TRBV15
TGTGCCACCAGCCGGGACAGGGTTTCTGGGGCCAACGTCCTGACTTTC
CATSRDRVSGANVLTF
>NA|TRBJ2-7|once|TRBV28
TGTGCCAGCAGGTCCCCAACCTACGAGCAGTACTTC
CASRSPTYEQYF
>TRBD2|TRBJ2-5|NA|TRBV6-5
TGTGCCAGCAAGCTAGCGGGACAAGAGACCCAGTACTTC
CASKLAGQETQYF
>NA|TRBJ1-2|NA|TRBV20-1
TGCAGTGCTAGCGCGTATGGCTACACCTTC
CSASAYGYTF
>TRBD2|TRBJ2-3|NA|TRBV7-9
TGTGCCACCATGCTGGGAAGACTAGCGGGGGCGACTAGCACAGATACGCAGTATTTT
CATMLGRLAGATSTDTQYF
>NA|TRBJ1-1|NA|TRBV11-2
TGTGCCAGCAGCTTAGCTCCCAGGGTGAGCACTGAAGCTTTCTTT
CASSLAPRVSTEAFF
>TRBD2|TRBJ2-5|NA|TRBV28
TGTGCCAGCAGTTCCCTCGGACTAGCGGTAAAAGAGACCCAGTACTTC
CASSSLGLAVKETQYF